The clone carrying this T cell receptor (beta chain) was detected only a few times. Its antigen is unidentified. The sample originates from a study of T cells in Graves' hyperthyroidism and ophthalmopathy. Study-wide points: Most clonotypes expanded in thyroid above 0.001 were likewise present in blood.

Trimming left V 7 bases short and J 2 bases short, with 8 bases between. In germline, CDR1 is LNHDA, CDR2 SQIVND (reference sequence). This CDR3 spans 12 amino acids. Amplified TCR beta CDR3 regions derived from RNA transcripts. First-round RT-PCR targeting the TCR CDR3 was performed with the HTBI primer set. TCRdb independently ran MiXCR on the multiplex PCR reads; one entry per CDR3 protein. This repertoire shows around 520,000 distinct CDR3 sequences, 14% found once; its top ten account for over 11%. Hyperthyroidism of Graves' type that showed no ophthalmopathy progression within 18 months was stable. Each diagnosis was grounded in clinical symptoms, serum thyroxine and TRAb, thyroid ultrasound, and orbital computed tomography.

Sequences were obtained from blood. This clonotype was obtained from a woman aged 40 to 50 with Graves' hyperthyroidism. The chain has TRBV19 and TRBJ2-5, with D hard to call. CDR3 bases: TGTGCCAGTAAGAATACACAAGAGACCCAGTACTTC. Amino acid sequence: CASKNTQETQYF.